The clone carrying this T cell receptor beta chain came up many times. This entry comes from a study of T-cell reconstitution after alpha-beta-depleted transplantation in children. The TCRbeta library incorporated unique molecular identifiers. Each CDR3 protein gets one entry after TCRdb re-called the PCR reads with MiXCR. The sample shows about 72,000 distinct CDR3 sequences, around 7.9% of them seen only once. With 5 bases removed from V and 2 bases from J, the gap between germline ends came to 7 bases. The CDR3 is made up of 12 amino acids. The germline gives CDR1 SGHTA, CDR2 FQGNSA. The chain links TRBV7-2 to TRBJ2-7; D ambiguous. This TCR came from a human donor who donated a stem cell graft to a child with acute lymphoblastic leukemia. The sample here was PBMCs from the stem cell graft donor, taken from the stem cell graft. CDR3: CASSLNPYEQYF. The CDR3 DNA follows: TGTGCCAGCAGCCTTAACCCCTACGAGCAGTACTTC.